This record covers a single TCR beta chain. The method was immunoSEQ multiplex PCR; TCRdb's version includes in-frame clones alone and lacks a portion of them. The repertoire consists of fewer than 500,000 clones, with around 90% occurring once and the leading ten covering around 6.8%. The CDR3 covers 8 residues. Trimming shortened V by 7 bases and J by 10 bases, and 3 bases separated the two germline ends. From germline, CDR1 is SGHRS and CDR2 YFSETQ. This specimen belongs to a study of control samples from healthy donors and cancer patients. Sequencing was done on a sample of PBMCs. The receptor comes from a man aged 35 to 55 with head and neck cancer. The rearrangement links TRBV5-1 to TRBJ2-1; D unclear. CDR3 in amino acids: CASGEQFF. CDR3 in DNA: TGCGCCAGCGGCGAGCAGTTCTTC.